Following are 23 T cell receptor beta chains from one sample sequenced in a study of T cells in Graves' hyperthyroidism and ophthalmopathy. Researchers took RNA transcripts and amplified the TCR beta CDR3 regions from them. The HTBI primer set was used in a first-round RT-PCR of the TCR CDR3. TCRdb recomputed calls from the multiplex PCR reads with MiXCR, one row per CDR3 protein. The sample comprises some 760,000 distinct CDR3 sequences, 14% of which are singletons, and roughly 10% rests with the top ten. The sequenced sample consisted of blood. The source is a woman younger than 30 with Graves' hyperthyroidism.

This clonotype was picked up many times. The V and J genes are TRBV6-2 or TRBV6-3 and TRBJ2-7, with D perhaps TRBD1 (5 bases). Germline CDR1 is MNHEY and CDR2 is SVGEGT. This CDR3 has 12 amino acids. V was trimmed by 10 bases and J by 6 bases, leaving 16 bases between them. DNA for the CDR3: TGTGCCACAGTACGGTGGGGCGGCGAGCAGTACTTC. Protein sequence: CATVRWGGEQYF.

This clonotype has a count of ten or more. The genes are TRBV7-9 and TRBJ2-7; D possibly uses TRBD1 or TRBD2 (5 bases each). In germline, CDR1 is SEHNR, CDR2 FQNEAQ (reference sequence). The CDR3 totals 18 residues. Trimming removed 4 bases from V and 5 bases from J, with 27 bases in between. The chain's CDR3 is CASSSGIFRDLVRDEQYF. CDR3 nucleotide sequence: TGTGCCAGCAGCTCAGGGATTTTCCGGGACCTCGTACGGGACGAGCAGTACTTC.

In its sample, this clonotype was seen a few times. The V gene is TRBV6-1, the J gene TRBJ2-6; D is undetermined. Per the germline V gene, CDR1 is MNHNS and CDR2 is SASEGT. The CDR3 runs 16 residues. V lost 5 bases, J lost 0 bases, and 11 bases lay in between. In DNA form, the CDR3 reads TGTGCCAGCAGTCTCTCCCGCGACTCTGGGGCCAACGTCCTGACTTTC. This translates into CASSLSRDSGANVLTF.

This clonotype was detected many times. The rearrangement links TRBV11-1 to TRBJ2-1; 7 nucleotides align to TRBD2. This CDR3 region has 14 residues. After removal of 0 bases from V and 7 bases from J, the junction contained 3 bases not matched to a gene. CDR1 SGHAT and CDR2 FQDESV come from the germline V gene (reference sequence). CDR3: CASSLAGRRNEQFF. The DNA for the CDR3 is TGTGCCAGCAGCTTAGCCGGGAGGAGGAATGAGCAGTTCTTC.

In this sample, this clonotype turned up many times. The V gene is TRBV18, the J gene TRBJ1-1; D is unclear. The germline V gene has CDR1 KGHSH and CDR2 LQKENI. The CDR3 is 16 amino acids. V was trimmed by 0 bases and J by 1 base, leaving 12 bases between them. The CDR3 region has the DNA TGTGCCAGCTCACCACCGGGATGGAGGAAGAACACTGAAGCTTTCTTT. Protein: CASSPPGWRKNTEAFF.

This rearrangement joins TRBV11-1 to TRBJ1-4; TRBD1 is a possible D gene (5 bases). V was pared by 4 bases and J by 5 bases, with 17 bases between. Germline lookup yields CDR1 SGHAT and CDR2 FQDESV (reference sequence). The CDR3 runs to 16 residues. The CDR3 spells CASSSRRGADNEKLFF. The CDR3, as DNA: TGTGCCAGCAGCTCCCGTAGAGGGGCCGACAATGAAAAACTGTTTTTT.

This clonotype was counted at least ten times. The chain has TRBV27 and TRBJ2-1, with 11 bases identical to TRBD2. The ends lost 6 bases at V and 7 bases at J; junction bases unmatched: 11. The length of the CDR3 is 16 residues. Per the germline V gene, CDR1 is MNHEY and CDR2 is SMNVEV (reference sequence). CDR3 amino acids: CASSVTSGSLVNEQFF. The DNA for the CDR3 is TGTGCCAGCAGCGTAACTAGCGGGAGTTTGGTTAATGAGCAGTTCTTC.

As concerns this clonotype: A much larger clonotype is one base distant, so this may be a read error. This rearrangement joins TRBV28 to TRBJ2-7; 11 bases are a match to TRBD2. From germline, CDR1 is MDHEN and CDR2 SYDVKM. V lost 5 bases to trimming and J lost 2 bases; unmatched junction nucleotides: 20. The CDR3 totals 20 residues. Here the CDR3 DNA reads TGTGCCAGCAGTCCCCTCTCACTTTGGACTAGCGGGCCCCTTCCCTACGAGCAGTACTTC. Translating it yields CASSPLSLWTSGPLPYEQYF.

There are many counts of this clonotype. The rearrangement links TRBV7-3 to TRBJ2-1, with TRBD2 matching 14 bases. This CDR3 is 15 amino acids long. The germline V gene encodes CDR1 SGHTA and CDR2 FQGTGA. Trimming removed 2 bases from V and 10 bases from J; junction bases left unmatched: 4. This CDR3 reads CASSLGLAGGAEQFF. The CDR3 DNA follows: TGTGCCAGCAGCTTAGGACTAGCGGGAGGTGCCGAGCAGTTCTTC.

There are a few counts of this clonotype. This chain uses TRBV28 with TRBJ2-2; tentative D call: TRBD2 (6 bases). This CDR3 comprises 14 residues. The V and J ends lost 4 bases and 9 bases respectively, with 15 bases between them. The germline CDR1 and CDR2 sequences are MDHEN and SYDVKM. The CDR3 coding sequence is TGTGCCAGCAGTTCGGGACTTTTGATCTGGGAGCTGTTTTTT. It specifies CASSSGLLIWELFF.

This clonotype was detected many times. The chain uses TRBV28 and TRBJ2-7, with D perhaps matching TRBD1 or TRBD2 (6 bases each). The CDR3 covers 15 residues. Germline values: CDR1 MDHEN, CDR2 SYDVKM. V was shortened by 3 bases and J by 1 base, with 13 bases between the two germline ends. The CDR3 coding sequence is TGTGCCAGCAGTTTTGGGGGGCAACAATCCTACGAGCAGTACTTC. Residues: CASSFGGQQSYEQYF.

This clonotype was found a few times. The J gene is TRBJ2-4, the V gene TRBV28; 11 bases match TRBD1. Germline V gene data show CDR1 as MDHEN and CDR2 as SYDVKM. This CDR3 is built from 16 residues. The junction had 4 bases not matched to a gene; V was cut back by 6 bases and J by 0 bases. The CDR3 sequence: CASREGQGAAKNIQYF. Here the CDR3 DNA reads TGTGCCAGCAGGGAAGGACAGGGGGCAGCCAAAAACATTCAGTACTTC.

As concerns this clonotype: A much larger clonotype is one base distant, so this may be a read error. The chain has TRBV12-3 or TRBV12-4 and TRBJ2-7; D perhaps matches TRBD2 (6 bases). Trimming pared 9 bases from V and 7 bases from J, leaving 19 bases between. The CDR3 is 13 residues long. CDR3 nucleotides: TGTGCCAGTATGGAAGGGAGGCCCAATGAGCAGTACTTC. Its protein is CASMEGRPNEQYF.

This clonotype was picked up a small number of times. This chain uses TRBV4-3 with TRBJ2-2, with 7 positions matching TRBD2. This CDR3 spans 15 amino acids. The trim removed 7 bases at V and 6 bases at J, leaving 11 bases unmatched. Germline loops: CDR1 LGHNA, CDR2 YSLEER. CDR3 residues: CASKFRGEGAGELFF. The CDR3 DNA reads TGCGCCAGCAAGTTTCGGGGGGAAGGGGCCGGGGAGCTGTTTTTT.

The chain recombines TRBV24-1 with TRBJ2-1; D is undetermined. The germline CDR1 and CDR2 sequences are KGHDR and SFDVKD. This CDR3 is 12 amino acids long. Trimming stripped 2 bases from V and 4 bases from J, with 2 bases between. The CDR3 DNA reads as TGTGCCACCAGTGATTCGTACAATGAGCAGTTCTTC. Translation gives CATSDSYNEQFF.

Ten or more counts support this clonotype. This chain connects TRBV7-9 to TRBJ1-2; 10 nucleotides agree with TRBD1. The CDR3 has 14 residues. The germline V gene encodes CDR1 SEHNR and CDR2 FQNEAQ (reference sequence). Trimming cost V 5 bases and J 6 bases; bases outside gene matches: 6. The CDR3 DNA is TGTGCCAGCAGCCCTCCGGGACAGGGGCATGGCTACACCTTC. This sequence encodes CASSPPGQGHGYTF.

There are a few counts of this clonotype. The chain joins TRBV4-1 to TRBJ2-1; TRBD1 or TRBD2 may be the D gene (6 bases each). CDR1 MGHRA and CDR2 YSYEKL come from the germline V gene. V was trimmed by 4 bases and J by 7 bases, leaving 17 bases between them. The CDR3 is 15 amino acids. CDR3 DNA sequence: TGCGCCAGCAGCCGGACGTGGGGGGCTGCTAATGAGCAGTTCTTC. It is translated as CASSRTWGAANEQFF.

At least ten counts were recorded for this clonotype. A read error may explain this, as a much larger clone is one base away. V usage is TRBV27 and J usage is TRBJ2-1; unclear D gene. CDR3 size: 11 residues. Germline loops: CDR1 MNHEY, CDR2 SMNVEV (reference sequence). Trimming left V 8 bases short and J 3 bases short, with 5 bases between. DNA of the CDR3: TGTGCCAGCGGCCTCTACAATGAGCAGTTCTTC. Translating gives CASGLYNEQFF.

This clonotype was seen repeatedly, ten times or more. The gene calls are TRBV6-6 and TRBJ2-2; 12 nucleotides agree with TRBD2. V lost 2 bases, J lost 6 bases, and 13 bases stayed unmatched. Germline values: CDR1 MNHNY, CDR2 SVGAGI (reference sequence). This CDR3 is built from 19 residues. This chain's CDR3 is CASSYMTSGGLAGAGELFF. CDR3 in DNA: TGTGCCAGCAGTTACATGACTAGCGGGGGACTCGCGGGGGCCGGGGAGCTGTTTTTT.

This clonotype was found many times. V is TRBV5-6 and J is TRBJ2-5; D is ambiguous. The germline V gene has CDR1 SGHDT and CDR2 YYEEEE. This CDR3 comprises 18 residues. V gave up 1 base and J gave up 4 bases, with 23 bases separating them. The CDR3 DNA follows: TGTGCCAGCAGCTTGCCCAGGCTAAGACAAACTCGGATAGAGACCCAGTACTTC. Amino acid sequence: CASSLPRLRQTRIETQYF.

This clonotype was recorded at least ten times. The J gene is TRBJ2-7, the V gene TRBV7-9; tentative D call: TRBD1 (5 bases). V was shortened by 4 bases and J by 3 bases, with 10 bases between the two germline ends. The CDR3 extends over 13 amino acids. Germline CDR1 is SEHNR and CDR2 is FQNEAQ (reference sequence). The CDR3 protein is CASSSGKLYEQYF. DNA for the CDR3: TGTGCCAGCAGCTCAGGGAAACTCTACGAGCAGTACTTC.

This clonotype was observed a handful of times. V is TRBV6-5 and J is TRBJ1-6; no reliable D call. The CDR3 is 17 amino acids. Deletions cut 2 bases from V and 0 bases from J, with 11 bases between. The germline CDR1 and CDR2 sequences are MNHEY and SVGAGI. The CDR3 reads CASSYNVGFSYNSPLHF. In DNA, the CDR3 is TGTGCCAGCAGTTACAATGTCGGTTTCTCCTATAATTCACCCCTCCACTTT.

This clonotype was seen repeatedly, ten times or more. The V gene is TRBV6-1, the J gene TRBJ2-3; tentative D call: TRBD1 (6 bases). Trimming took 6 bases from V and 6 from J, leaving 13 bases between them. Looked up from germline, CDR1 is MNHNS and CDR2 is SASEGT. The CDR3 has 13 residues. The CDR3: CASSRTVQDTQYF. CDR3 DNA sequence: TGTGCCAGCAGCCGGACAGTTCAGGATACGCAGTATTTT.